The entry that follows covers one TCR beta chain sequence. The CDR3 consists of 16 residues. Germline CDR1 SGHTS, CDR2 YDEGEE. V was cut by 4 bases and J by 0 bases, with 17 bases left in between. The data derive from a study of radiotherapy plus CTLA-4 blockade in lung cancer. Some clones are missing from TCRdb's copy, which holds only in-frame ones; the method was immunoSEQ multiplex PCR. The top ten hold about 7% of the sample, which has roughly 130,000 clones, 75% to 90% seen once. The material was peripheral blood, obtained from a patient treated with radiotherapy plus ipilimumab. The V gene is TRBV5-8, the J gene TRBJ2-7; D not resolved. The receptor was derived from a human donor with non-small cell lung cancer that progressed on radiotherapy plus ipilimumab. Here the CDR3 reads CASSTVTLKSSYEQYF. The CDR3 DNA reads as TGTGCCAGCAGCACCGTGACCCTGAAGAGCTCCTACGAGCAGTACTTC.